These T cell receptor beta chains were read from a single sample in a study of long-term antiretroviral therapy in people with HIV. TCRdb keeps only in-frame clones here, not all; method: immunoSEQ multiplex PCR. The table lists some 3,500 clones, approximately 90% of them singletons. The sample in question was unsorted PBMCs, obtained 0.3 years after starting antiretroviral therapy. These TCRs come from a woman aged 45-65 years with HIV. Both conserved end residues are part of each CDR3. The order of the fields is clone size, J gene, V gene, D gene, CDR3 DNA, CDR3 protein. The D gene is left open where the match is weak. The size of a clone is reported for some rows only, either as once, few or many, or as a class for expanded clones.

>once|TRBJ2-5|TRBV13|TRBD1
TGTGCCAGCAGCCAGCGGACAGGGAAAGAGACCCAGTACTTC
CASSQRTGKETQYF
>.|TRBJ2-1|TRBV11-2|.
TGTGCCAGCAGCTTAGTTCAGGGGAGTTCCTACAATGAGCAGTTCTTC
CASSLVQGSSYNEQFF
>.|TRBJ2-5|TRBV9|TRBD2
TGTGCCAGCAGCGTATATAGCGGGGGGGCTGAGACCCAGTACTTC
CASSVYSGGAETQYF
>few|TRBJ2-3|TRBV2|.
TGTGCCAGCCAGTGGACTAGCACAGATACGCAGTATTTT
CASQWTSTDTQYF
>.|TRBJ1-2|TRBV5-4|.
TGTGCCAGCAGCTTGGTAGCGTCGGCGTCTAACTATGGCTACACCTTC
CASSLVASASNYGYTF
>.|TRBJ2-1|TRBV27|TRBD2
TGTGCCAGCAGTTTAGGTAGCGGGTTCTACAATGAGCAGTTCTTC
CASSLGSGFYNEQFF
>.|TRBJ2-6|TRBV7-7|.
TGTGCTAGCAGCCCCTCTGGGGCCAACGTCCTGACTTTC
CASSPSGANVLTF
>.|TRBJ1-1|TRBV7-9|.
TGTGCCAGCAGCTTAGCGGCAGGGACTGAAGCTTTCTTT
CASSLAAGTEAFF
>.|TRBJ2-3|TRBV4-3|.
TGCGCCAGCAGCCAAGAAAACCTCGATAGGCGGGACACAGATACGCAGTATTTT
CASSQENLDRRDTDTQYF
>.|TRBJ1-2|TRBV10-3|.
TGTGCCATCAGTGAAGGCGGGCTTCGGGGCTACACCTTC
CAISEGGLRGYTF
>.|TRBJ1-5|TRBV27|.
TGTGCCAGCAGTTACCGGGACAGCAATCAGCCCCAGCATTTT
CASSYRDSNQPQHF
>.|TRBJ2-5|TRBV11-1|TRBD2
TGTGCCAGCAGCTTAACTAGCGGGGGAGTCCAAGAGACCCAGTACTTC
CASSLTSGGVQETQYF
>.|TRBJ2-7|TRBV5-1|TRBD1
TGCGCCAGCAGTTCCGGACAGGTCTTATCCTACGAGCAGTACTTC
CASSSGQVLSYEQYF
>.|TRBJ2-2|TRBV11-2|.
TGTGCCAGCAGCTTAACCCCGGCTACCGGGGAGCTGTTTTTT
CASSLTPATGELFF
>.|TRBJ2-2|TRBV19|.
TGTGCCACCACGCCCGGACGTGCCGGGGAGCTGTTTTTT
CATTPGRAGELFF
>.|TRBJ1-2|TRBV6-5|.
TGTGCCAGCAGTTACGAGGATAACTATGGCTACACCTTC
CASSYEDNYGYTF
>.|TRBJ2-3|TRBV7-9|TRBD2
TGTGCCAGCAGCTTATTAGCGGGGATGGGCACAGATACGCAGTATTTT
CASSLLAGMGTDTQYF
>.|TRBJ2-7|TRBV7-3|TRBD1
TGTGCCAGCAGCTTAGTACAGGGGGCTTTATACGAGCAGTACTTC
CASSLVQGALYEQYF
>.|TRBJ1-1|TRBV11-3|.
TGTGCCAGCAGCTTAACGGTGGACACTGAAGCTTTCTTT
CASSLTVDTEAFF
>few|TRBJ1-2|TRBV9|.
TGTGCCAGCAGCGTCCGGGCTGGCGCCTATGGCTACACCTTC
CASSVRAGAYGYTF
>.|TRBJ2-3|TRBV4-1|.
TGCGCCAGCAGCCAAGAGCAAGTTGGCACAGATACGCAGTATTTT
CASSQEQVGTDTQYF
>.|TRBJ2-7|TRBV7-2|.
TGTGCCAGCAGCCGCAGGGTAAACGGTAGGGAGCAGTACTTC
CASSRRVNGREQYF
>.|TRBJ1-1|TRBV10-3|TRBD1
TGTGCCATCAGTGACCCAGGACAGGGAGGAGTTGAAGCTTTCTTT
CAISDPGQGGVEAFF
>.|TRBJ2-7|TRBV5-1|TRBD2
TGCGCCAGCAGCTCCCCGGGGGGCTCCTACGAGCAGTACTTC
CASSSPGGSYEQYF
>few|TRBJ1-5|TRBV7-3|.
TGTGCCAGCAGCTTAGGGGCGGATCAGCCCCAGCATTTT
CASSLGADQPQHF
>.|TRBJ1-6|TRBV10-1|.
TGCGCCAGCAGTGAGTCGGGCGTTGGGGATTCACCCCTCCACTTT
CASSESGVGDSPLHF
>.|TRBJ1-3|TRBV5-6|.
TGTGCCAGCAGCCCTGGACCGAGCTCTGGAAACACCATATATTTT
CASSPGPSSGNTIYF
>.|TRBJ2-5|TRBV11-2|.
TGTGCCAGCAGCTCAGAGTGGGGCAGGGTCCAAGAGACCCAGTACTTC
CASSSEWGRVQETQYF
>.|TRBJ1-1|TRBV30|.
TGTGCCTGTGTTACACAAGGGGGACCTGAAGCTTTCTTT
CACVTQGGPEAFF
>.|TRBJ2-7|TRBV5-4|TRBD2
TGTGCCAGCAGAAGCCCCGGGACTAGCGGGGTGAGCGAGCAGTACTTC
CASRSPGTSGVSEQYF
>.|TRBJ1-1|TRBV7-9|TRBD1
TGTGCCAGCAGCATAGATCGGACAGGGGAGAACACTGAAGCTTTCTTT
CASSIDRTGENTEAFF
>.|TRBJ1-1|TRBV5-4|.
TGTGCCAGCAGCTTGGAGGTCAGGGGCACTGAAGCTTTCTTT
CASSLEVRGTEAFF
>.|TRBJ2-3|TRBV5-5|.
TGTGCCAGCAGCCCACCAAATAGGGGCACAGATACGCAGTATTTT
CASSPPNRGTDTQYF
>.|TRBJ2-5|TRBV27|.
TGTGCCAGCAGTTCCCTGAAGGGTTTAGAGACCCAGTACTTC
CASSSLKGLETQYF
>.|TRBJ1-4|TRBV14|.
TGTGCCAGCAGCCAATGGTCGAGGACAGACCCAACTAATGAAAAACTGTTTTTT
CASSQWSRTDPTNEKLFF
>.|TRBJ2-2|TRBV11-3|.
TGTGCCAGCAGCCAACGGGCCCCTAACACCGGGGAGCTGTTTTTT
CASSQRAPNTGELFF
>.|TRBJ1-1|TRBV7-2|TRBD1
TGTGCCAGCAGCTTAAGCCCAGACAGGGGGAACACTGAAGCTTTCTTT
CASSLSPDRGNTEAFF
>.|TRBJ1-5|TRBV5-5|.
TGTGCCAGCAGCTTGTTTGGGGAAAATCAGCCCCAGCATTTT
CASSLFGENQPQHF
>once|TRBJ2-3|TRBV27|TRBD1
TGTGCCAGCAGCTTTGGGACAGGGACGCAGTATTTT
CASSFGTGTQYF
>.|TRBJ2-3|TRBV19|.
TGTGCCAGTATGGGGGGGCCAGATACGCAGTATTTT
CASMGGPDTQYF
>.|TRBJ2-7|TRBV5-1|TRBD1
TGCGCCAGCAGCCCCCGGACAGGGATAGACGAGCAGTACTTC
CASSPRTGIDEQYF
>once|TRBJ2-4|TRBV6-1|TRBD1
TGTGCCAGCAGTCAAGGGACAGGCGGGCAGCTAGCCAAAAACATTCAGTACTTC
CASSQGTGGQLAKNIQYF
>.|TRBJ2-4|TRBV6-5|TRBD2
TGTGCCAGCAGTTACTCGAGACTAGCGGGGTCCGGTCTCTACTTC
CASSYSRLAGSGLYF
>few|TRBJ2-7|TRBV7-9|TRBD2
TGTGCCAGCAGCTTATTAGCGGGGGCCTTCACCTACGAGCAGTACTTC
CASSLLAGAFTYEQYF
>.|TRBJ1-3|TRBV11-1|.
TGTGCCAGCAGCGCGTCGGACAGCTTTGGAAACACCATATATTTT
CASSASDSFGNTIYF
>.|TRBJ1-1|TRBV6-5|TRBD1
TGTGCCAGCAGTTACGGGACAGGGGACACTGAAGCTTTCTTT
CASSYGTGDTEAFF
>.|TRBJ2-1|TRBV2|.
TGTGCCAGAACTCTAGCGACCTCCTACAATGAGCAGTTCTTC
CARTLATSYNEQFF
>once|TRBJ2-5|TRBV9|TRBD2
TGTGCCAGCAGCCCAGGGACTAGCGGGGGAGGTGAGACCCAGTACTTC
CASSPGTSGGGETQYF
>.|TRBJ2-7|TRBV5-1|TRBD1
TGCGCCAGCAGCCAGGGACAGAACTCCTACGAGCAGTACTTC
CASSQGQNSYEQYF
>few|TRBJ1-2|TRBV5-4|.
TGTGCCAGCAGCCGAGAGACCGGCTACACCTTC
CASSRETGYTF